This T cell receptor beta chain was captured by sequencing in a study of T-cell memory formation after mild COVID-19. Notes on the study in general: CD4+ contracting clones were found mainly in CM and EM, and CD8+ ones in EMRA. Some clones that responded turned up in pre-infection memory, which suggests that cross-reactive memory joined in.

The ends were cut back, 0 bases at V and 2 bases at J, with 10 bases in the middle. Per the germline V gene, CDR1 is DFQATT and CDR2 is SNEGSKA (reference sequence). The CDR3 consists of 15 residues. A note on this clonotype: Its antigen is undetermined.

TCRdb reprocessed the 5' RACE reads via MiXCR and lists one record per CDR3 protein. The sample has 350,000 to 450,000 distinct CDR3 sequences, 25% to 30% seen once. The origin of this receptor is an adult woman who had mild COVID-19 (a few samples of this study predate the infection). Cell type and time point are not known. The J gene is TRBJ1-4, the V gene TRBV20-1; D gene unclear. Sequencing input: PBMCs or a T cell subset sorted from them (not recorded which). This chain's CDR3 is CSARDAGRTNEKLFF. Here the CDR3 DNA reads TGCAGTGCTAGAGACGCGGGGAGGACTAATGAAAAACTGTTTTTT.